This paragraph covers one TCR beta chain sequence. V lost 0 bases and J lost 3; bases outside the gene matches: 3. There are 15 residues in the CDR3. In germline, CDR1 is MNHEY, CDR2 SVGAGI. This sample is drawn from a study of control samples from healthy donors and cancer patients. Using immunoSEQ multiplex PCR, the repertoire was profiled, and TCRdb retains in-frame clones only, with some absent. The data contain some 95,000 clones, around 80% of them singletons. The sequencing input was blood. The gene calls are TRBV6-5 and TRBJ1-1; TRBD1 aligns across 8 bases. This sequence originates from a woman between 25 and 40 years old in good health. This CDR3 is CASSYSDRVDTEAFF. In DNA, the CDR3 is TGTGCCAGCAGTTACTCGGACAGGGTGGACACTGAAGCTTTCTTT.